One and the same sample provided the 14 T cell receptor beta chains below, sequenced in a study of blood T cell repertoires in COVID-19. The method was immunoSEQ multiplex PCR; TCRdb's version includes in-frame clones alone and lacks a portion of them. The sample holds some 350,000 clones, around 84% seen once. The sequencing input was peripheral blood. These receptors were obtained from a human donor in a cohort sampled during active COVID-19.

The chain uses TRBV14 and TRBJ2-2; 11 bases are shared with TRBD1. The CDR3 extends over 18 amino acids. J was trimmed by 8 bases and V by 1 base; bases with no gene match: 12. Per the germline V gene, CDR1 is SGHDN and CDR2 is FVKESK. CDR3 loop: CASSQAIWTGGPRGELFF. The CDR3 coding sequence is TGTGCCAGCAGCCAAGCAATTTGGACAGGGGGCCCCAGGGGGGAGCTGTTTTTT.

This clone appeared a single time. This rearrangement joins TRBV9 to TRBJ2-3; 8 bases agree with TRBD2. V lost 2 bases and J lost 3; bases outside the gene matches: 5. Germline lookup yields CDR1 SGDLS and CDR2 YYNGEE. The CDR3 contains 15 residues. The CDR3 region is CASSVSGIQTDTQYF. Here the CDR3 DNA reads TGTGCCAGCAGCGTTAGCGGGATCCAAACAGATACGCAGTATTTT.

The rearrangement joins TRBV7-8 to TRBJ1-2; a weak D match, TRBD1 (5 bases). Germline V lookup: CDR1 SGHVS, CDR2 FQNEAQ. The CDR3 is made up of 15 amino acids. V was shortened by 2 bases and J by 0 bases, with 10 bases between the two germline ends. The DNA of the CDR3 is TGTGCCAGCAGCTTAAGGACACCTTCTAACTATGGCTACACCTTC. This codes for CASSLRTPSNYGYTF.

The chain recombines TRBV9 with TRBJ1-2, with TRBD1 matching over 7 bases. The junction had 5 bases not matched to a gene; V was cut back by 3 bases and J by 0 bases. Germline V gene lookup returns CDR1 SGDLS and CDR2 YYNGEE. This CDR3 spans 15 amino acids. CDR3 in DNA: TGTGCCAGCAGCGAAGCAGGGGGGTCTAACTATGGCTACACCTTC. This sequence encodes CASSEAGGSNYGYTF. The full variable domain, rest sourced from reference TRBV9 and TRBJ1-2, is DSGVTQTPKHLITATGQRVTLRCSPRSGDLSVYWYQQSLDQGLQFLIQYYNGEERAKGNILERFSAQQFPDLHSELNLSSLELGDSALYFCASSEAGGSNYGYTFGSGTRLTVV.

The gene calls are TRBV11-1 and TRBJ2-7; 10 nucleotides line up with TRBD1. CDR1 and CDR2 (germline): SGHAT, FQDESV (reference sequence). The CDR3 contains 15 residues. The ends lost 5 bases at V and 4 bases at J; junction bases unmatched: 8. CDR3 bases: TGTGCCAGCAGCGACACTGACAGGGGGCATTACGAGCAGTACTTC. This gives the protein CASSDTDRGHYEQYF. The full variable domain, completed using reference TRBV11-1 and TRBJ2-7, is EAEVAQSPRYKITEKSQAVAFWCDPISGHATLYWYRQILGQGPELLVQFQDESVVDDSQLPKDRFSAERLKGVDSTLKIQPAELGDSAMYLCASSDTDRGHYEQYFGPGTRLTVT.

The chain couples TRBV5-1 to TRBJ2-3; D is perhaps TRBD2 (5 bases). Germline-derived CDR1 and CDR2 are SGHRS and YFSETQ. This CDR3 is built from 15 residues. V lost 4 bases and J lost 0, with 12 bases in between. The CDR3 sequence is CASSRELASTDTQYF. DNA of the CDR3: TGCGCCAGCAGCAGGGAGCTGGCTAGCACAGATACGCAGTATTTT. Using reference TRBV5-1 and TRBJ2-3 for the parts outside the CDR3, the full variable domain is KAGVTQTPRYLIKTRGQQVTLSCSPISGHRSVSWYQQTPGQGLQFLFEYFSETQRNKGNFPGRFSGRQFSNSRSEMNVSTLELGDSALYLCASSRELASTDTQYFGPGTRLTVL.

The chain has TRBV3-1 (or the pseudogene TRBV3-2) and TRBJ1-4, with D unresolved. The ends were cut back, 2 bases at V and 0 bases at J, with 4 bases in the middle. The CDR3 is 14 residues long. Germline CDR1 LGHDT, CDR2 YNNKEL (reference sequence). CDR3 coding DNA: TGTGCCAGCAGCCAATCTGCAACTAATGAAAAACTGTTTTTT. Protein: CASSQSATNEKLFF.

This clone was recorded once. The CDR3 bases are TGTGCCAGCAGCCTGTTTACCTCGACAGGGGAGGATCAGCCCCAGCATTTT. This translates into CASSLFTSTGEDQPQHF. This sequence joins TRBV5-8 and TRBJ1-5, with 8 bases fitting TRBD1. The CDR3 is made up of 17 amino acids. J was trimmed by 5 bases and V by 4 bases; bases with no gene match: 14. CDR1 and CDR2 (germline): SGHTS, YDEGEE.

The rearrangement joins TRBV27 to TRBJ1-2, with 9 bases matching TRBD1. Germline-derived CDR1 and CDR2 are MNHEY and SMNVEV (reference sequence). Trimming at V came to 4 bases and at J to 2 bases, leaving 5 bases not matched to a gene. CDR3 length: 15 residues. CDR3 residues: CASSSMDRGNYGYTF. In DNA form, the CDR3 reads TGTGCCAGCAGTTCGATGGACAGGGGAAACTATGGCTACACCTTC.

The gene calls are TRBV5-1 and TRBJ2-2; 12 nucleotides agree with TRBD1. The germline CDR1 and CDR2 sequences are SGHRS and YFSETQ. J lost 7 bases, V lost 3 bases, and 4 bases had no gene match. This CDR3 has 15 amino acids. The CDR3 DNA reads as TGCGCCAGCAGCTCCGGGACAGGGGGCGGCGGGGAGCTGTTTTTT. Its protein product is CASSSGTGGGGELFF.

The chain is built from TRBV2 and TRBJ1-2; 8 bases map to TRBD1. Germline V lookup: CDR1 SNHLY, CDR2 FYNNEI. This CDR3 has 14 residues. V gave up 4 bases and J gave up 5 bases; unmatched junction bases: 6. CDR3 coding DNA: TGTGCCAGCAGTGGAGGGACAGGCCAGTATGGCTACACCTTC. Residues: CASSGGTGQYGYTF. Full variable domain (outside the CDR3, taken from reference TRBV2 and TRBJ1-2): EPEVTQTPSHQVTQMGQEVILRCVPISNHLYFYWYRQILGQKVEFLVSFYNNEISEKSEIFDDQFSVERPDGSNFTLKIRSTKLEDSAMYFCASSGGTGQYGYTFGSGTRLTVV.

V gene TRBV3-1 (or the pseudogene TRBV3-2) combines with J gene TRBJ1-1, with D perhaps matching TRBD1 (5 bases). The CDR3 is 16 residues long. The V gene's germline CDR1 is LGHDT and CDR2 YNNKEL (reference sequence). Trimming took off 4 bases at V and 1 base at J, with 16 bases between the two ends. The CDR3, as DNA: TGTGCCAGCAGCCCCGGCTGGGGAAGGGGGAACACTGAAGCTTTCTTT. Residues: CASSPGWGRGNTEAFF.

This sequence joins TRBV15 and TRBJ2-7; tentative D call: TRBD1 (5 bases). Germline CDR1 LNHNV, CDR2 YYDKDF (reference sequence). The CDR3 totals 13 residues. Trimming left V 1 base short and J 4 bases short, with 8 bases between. The CDR3 nucleotides are TGTGCCACCAGCAGAGGACAGACTTACGAGCAGTACTTC. Its protein is CATSRGQTYEQYF.

This clone showed up just a few times. The DNA for the CDR3 is TGTGCCAGCAGCTTAGCGAAGGCATCCAGGACTGAAGCCTACGAGCAGTACTTC. Translating it yields CASSLAKASRTEAYEQYF. The rearrangement uses TRBV7-9 and TRBJ2-7; maybe TRBD2 (5 bases). The CDR3 contains 18 residues. From germline, CDR1 is SEHNR and CDR2 FQNEAQ (reference sequence). The V and J ends lost 0 bases and 2 bases respectively, with 20 bases between them.